These 8 T cell receptor beta chains originate from one sample sequenced in a study of T cell repertoires in cytomegalovirus infection. TCRdb used MiXCR to reprocess the reads, holding one entry per CDR3 protein. This table holds approximately 500,000 distinct CDR3 sequences, 15% to 20% found once. The sample was CD8+ T cells from PBMCs. Source of these receptors: a human donor in good health (CMV status not recorded). Some clones in this sample may be carry-over from other donors' samples.

This clonotype was recorded at least ten times. This chain links TRBV27 with TRBJ2-3, with D maybe TRBD2 (6 bases). From germline, CDR1 is MNHEY and CDR2 SMNVEV (reference sequence). V shed 5 bases and J shed 7 bases, with 22 bases lying between them. This CDR3 is 16 amino acids long. Here the CDR3 reads CASSPSIGEEVNTQYF. The CDR3, as DNA: TGTGCCAGCAGTCCCTCCATCGGGGAGGAGGTGAATACGCAGTATTTT.

The table lists this clonotype with a count of one. The chain carries TRBV5-1 and TRBJ2-1, with TRBD2 identical over 7 bases. This CDR3 has 15 amino acids. V lost 3 bases, J lost 6 bases, and 9 bases stayed unmatched. Germline V gives CDR1 SGHRS, CDR2 YFSETQ. The CDR3 sequence: CASSSDGWEGNEQFF. The CDR3 DNA reads as TGCGCCAGCAGCTCGGACGGATGGGAGGGCAATGAGCAGTTCTTC.

As to this clonotype: Its ends do not fully match the called genes, so a read error is possible. The V gene is TRBV4-3, the J gene TRBJ1-1; 9 bases agree with TRBD1. Looked up from germline, CDR1 is LGHNA and CDR2 is YSLEER. The CDR3 contains 15 residues. CDR3 sequence reads: CASSQGDRGRNEDFF. CDR3 DNA sequence: TGCGCCAGCAGCCAAGGTGACAGGGGGAGAAATGAAGATTTCTTT.

This clonotype showed up many times. The genes are TRBV7-6 and TRBJ1-6; TRBD1 matches 7 bases. Unmatched junction bases numbered 6, after V lost 0 bases and J lost 10 bases. This CDR3 is 15 amino acids long. Germline CDR1 reads SGHVS; CDR2 reads FNYEAQ. In DNA form, the CDR3 reads TGTGCCAGCAGCTTAGCGCAGGGGGGTGGCTCACCCCTCCACTTT. Protein sequence: CASSLAQGGGSPLHF.

Worth noting for this clonotype: A junction boundary mismatches the germline segment, possibly from a read error. The chain couples TRBV7-6 to TRBJ2-7, with 8 bases aligning to TRBD1. Germline assignment: CDR1 SGHVS and CDR2 FNYEAQ. CDR3 size: 16 residues. In DNA, the CDR3 is TGTGCAAGCAGCTTAGGGCGGAACAGGGGGTCTTACGAGAAGTACTTC. Encoded protein: CASSLGRNRGSYEKYF.

This clonotype was detected many times. The chain couples TRBV27 to TRBJ1-1; tentative D call: TRBD1 (6 bases). CDR1 is MNHEY and CDR2 is SMNVEV in the germline V gene (reference sequence). Between the trimmed V and J ends, which lost 2 bases and 7 bases, there was a span of 17 bases. CDR3 size: 15 residues. In DNA, the CDR3 is TGTGCCAGCAGTTTAGTCAGGGCAGGGGATAATGAAGCTTTCTTT. Its translation is CASSLVRAGDNEAFF.

This clonotype was seen a few times. The chain couples TRBV7-9 to TRBJ1-1, with D unclear. Germline CDR1 is SEHNR and CDR2 is FQNEAQ (reference sequence). There are 12 residues in the CDR3. V was trimmed by 1 base and J by 6 bases, leaving 6 bases between them. CDR3 nucleotides: TGTGCCAGCAGCTTAGGGAAACCTGAAGCTTTCTTT. Amino acid sequence: CASSLGKPEAFF.

This clonotype was seen a few times. The chain recombines TRBV11-2 with TRBJ2-3, with a weak D call TRBD2 (7 bases). The CDR3 runs to 16 residues. Germline assignment: CDR1 SGHAT and CDR2 FQNNGV. V gave up 2 bases and J gave up 4 bases, with 16 bases separating them. CDR3 sequence (DNA): TGTGCCAGCAGCTTACTGGGGGGGGCTAGAGCAGATACGCAGTATTTT. Its protein is CASSLLGGARADTQYF.